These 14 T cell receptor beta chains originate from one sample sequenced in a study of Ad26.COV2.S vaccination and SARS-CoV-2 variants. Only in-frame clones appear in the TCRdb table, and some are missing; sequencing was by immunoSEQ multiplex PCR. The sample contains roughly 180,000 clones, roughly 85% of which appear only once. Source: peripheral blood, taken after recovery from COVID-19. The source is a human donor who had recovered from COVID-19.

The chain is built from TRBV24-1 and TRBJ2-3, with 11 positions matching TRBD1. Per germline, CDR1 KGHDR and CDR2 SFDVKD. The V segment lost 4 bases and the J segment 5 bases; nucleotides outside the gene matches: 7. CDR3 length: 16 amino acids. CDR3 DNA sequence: TGTGCCACCAGTGAGAGGAGGGGACAGGGGGAAGATACGCAGTATTTT. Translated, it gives CATSERRGQGEDTQYF.

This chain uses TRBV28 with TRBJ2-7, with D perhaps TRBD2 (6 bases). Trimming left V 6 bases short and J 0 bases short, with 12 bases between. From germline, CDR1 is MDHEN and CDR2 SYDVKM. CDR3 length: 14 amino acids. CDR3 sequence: CASRRGALSYEQYF. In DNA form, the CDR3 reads TGTGCCAGCAGGCGGGGCGCCCTCTCCTACGAGCAGTACTTC.

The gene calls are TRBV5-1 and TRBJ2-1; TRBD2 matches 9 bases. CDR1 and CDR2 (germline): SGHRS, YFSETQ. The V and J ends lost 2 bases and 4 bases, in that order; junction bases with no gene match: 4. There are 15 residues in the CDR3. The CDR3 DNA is TGCGCCAGCAGCTTAACGGCGGGAGGGTACAATGAGCAGTTCTTC. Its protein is CASSLTAGGYNEQFF.

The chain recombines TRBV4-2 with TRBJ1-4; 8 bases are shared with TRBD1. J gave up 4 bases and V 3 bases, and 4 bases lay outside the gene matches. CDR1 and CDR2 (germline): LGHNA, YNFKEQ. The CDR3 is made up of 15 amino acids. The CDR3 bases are TGTGCCAGCAGCCATTTACAGGGGGGTAATGAAAAACTGTTTTTT. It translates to CASSHLQGGNEKLFF.

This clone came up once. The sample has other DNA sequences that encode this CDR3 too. CDR3 residues: CASSQAWETQYF. In DNA form, the CDR3 reads TGTGCCAGCAGCCAAGCTTGGGAGACCCAGTACTTC. The chain uses TRBV3-1 (or the pseudogene TRBV3-2) and TRBJ2-5; no firm D call. V lost 1 base, J lost 5 bases, and 5 bases lay in between. The V gene's germline CDR1 is LGHDT and CDR2 YNNKEL (reference sequence). The CDR3 has 12 residues.

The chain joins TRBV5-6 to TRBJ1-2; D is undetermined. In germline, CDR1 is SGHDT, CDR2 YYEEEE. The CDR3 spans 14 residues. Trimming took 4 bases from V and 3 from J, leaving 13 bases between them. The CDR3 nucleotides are TGTGCCAGCAGCGCCGCGCCAGGCGACTATGGCTACACCTTC. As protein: CASSAAPGDYGYTF.

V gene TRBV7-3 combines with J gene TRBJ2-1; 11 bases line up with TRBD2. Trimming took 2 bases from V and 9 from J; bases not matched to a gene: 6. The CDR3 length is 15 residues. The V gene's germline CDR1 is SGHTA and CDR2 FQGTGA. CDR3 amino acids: CASSLALAGVGEQFF. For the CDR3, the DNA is TGTGCCAGCAGCTTAGCACTAGCGGGAGTGGGTGAGCAGTTCTTC.

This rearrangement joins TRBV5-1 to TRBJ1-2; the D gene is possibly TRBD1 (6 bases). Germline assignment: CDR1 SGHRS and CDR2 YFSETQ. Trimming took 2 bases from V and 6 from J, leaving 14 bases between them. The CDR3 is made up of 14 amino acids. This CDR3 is CASSLIQGVDGYTF. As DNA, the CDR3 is TGCGCCAGCAGCTTAATACAGGGAGTTGATGGCTACACCTTC. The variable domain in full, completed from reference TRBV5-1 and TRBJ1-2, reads KAGVTQTPRYLIKTRGQQVTLSCSPISGHRSVSWYQQTPGQGLQFLFEYFSETQRNKGNFPGRFSGRQFSNSRSEMNVSTLELGDSALYLCASSLIQGVDGYTFGSGTRLTVV.

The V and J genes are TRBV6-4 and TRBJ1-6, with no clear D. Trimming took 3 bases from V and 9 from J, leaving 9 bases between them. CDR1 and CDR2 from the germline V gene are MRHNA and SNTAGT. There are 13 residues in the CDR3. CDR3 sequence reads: CASSEKAFSPLHF. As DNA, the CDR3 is TGTGCCAGCAGTGAAAAGGCTTTTTCACCCCTCCACTTT.

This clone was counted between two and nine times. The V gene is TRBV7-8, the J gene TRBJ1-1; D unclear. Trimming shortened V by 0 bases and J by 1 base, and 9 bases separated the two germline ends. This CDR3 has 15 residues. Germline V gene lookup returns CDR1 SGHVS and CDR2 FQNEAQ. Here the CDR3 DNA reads TGTGCCAGCAGCTTAGCAGCAGAGTCGAACACTGAAGCTTTCTTT. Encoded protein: CASSLAAESNTEAFF.

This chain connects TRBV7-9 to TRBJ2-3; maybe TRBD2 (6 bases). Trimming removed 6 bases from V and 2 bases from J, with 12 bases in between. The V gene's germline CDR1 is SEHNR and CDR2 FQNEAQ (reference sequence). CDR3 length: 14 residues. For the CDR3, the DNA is TGTGCCAGCAGTAGGAGGGGTGCCACAGATACGCAGTATTTT. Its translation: CASSRRGATDTQYF.

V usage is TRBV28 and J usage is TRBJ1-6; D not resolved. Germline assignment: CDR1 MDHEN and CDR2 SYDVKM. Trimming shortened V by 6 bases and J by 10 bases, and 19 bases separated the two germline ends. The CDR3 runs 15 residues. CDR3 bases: TGTGCCAGCAGACCTTCGTACTTTTCAGAATCACCCCTCCACTTT. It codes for CASRPSYFSESPLHF.

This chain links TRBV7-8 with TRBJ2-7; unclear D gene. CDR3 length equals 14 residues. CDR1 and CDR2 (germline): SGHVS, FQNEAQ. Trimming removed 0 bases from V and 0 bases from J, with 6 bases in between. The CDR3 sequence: CASSLAYSSYEQYF. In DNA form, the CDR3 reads TGTGCCAGCAGCTTAGCGTACAGCTCCTACGAGCAGTACTTC.

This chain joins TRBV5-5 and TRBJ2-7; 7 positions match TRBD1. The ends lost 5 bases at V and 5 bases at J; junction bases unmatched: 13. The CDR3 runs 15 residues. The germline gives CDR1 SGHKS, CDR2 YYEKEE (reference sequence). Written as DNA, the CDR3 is TGTGCCAGCAGTACGACAGGGTATGGCGATGACGAGCAGTACTTC. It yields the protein CASSTTGYGDDEQYF.